What follows describes a single T cell receptor (beta chain). Its antigen is currently unknown. Primers: 60 Vbeta forward and 13 Jbeta reverse. Some clones are missing from TCRdb's copy, which holds only in-frame ones; the method was immunoSEQ multiplex PCR. This table has roughly 150,000 clones, over 70% appearing once. Trimming removed 4 bases from V and 7 bases from J; junction bases left unmatched: 7. The CDR3 totals 14 residues. Per the germline V gene, CDR1 is SGHRS and CDR2 is YFSETQ. These data come from a study of cytomegalovirus exposure and HLA in healthy donors. Study findings and constraints: Three chains linked to CMV were shown in vitro to be specific for CMV antigens.

This TCR was sampled from a middle-aged woman in good health and CMV-seronegative. The V gene is TRBV5-1, the J gene TRBJ2-7; TRBD1 agrees at 11 bases. Sequencing was done on a sample of PBMCs. The CDR3 nucleotides read TGCGCCAGCAGCGAAGGACAGGGGGCGCGGGAGCAGTACTTC. Amino acids: CASSEGQGAREQYF.